This TCR beta chain came from a study of T cell responses to AZD1222 COVID-19 vaccine. General study findings and limits: Donors were chiefly white British, with a greater number of females, and clonal diversity was perhaps underestimated. Spike-specific TCRs gained breadth and depth after people received two AZD1222 doses.

CDR1 and CDR2 (germline): MDHEN, SYDVKM. Trimming left V 5 bases short and J 5 bases short, with 12 bases between. CDR3 length: 14 residues. TCRdb's copy holds only in-frame clones and misses some; the assay was immunoSEQ multiplex PCR. The sample has about 140,000 clones; about nine tenths are singletons. To note about this clone: The antigen remains unidentified.

This receptor was obtained from an adult who received the AZD1222 COVID-19 vaccine. The chain recombines TRBV28 with TRBJ2-2; D assignment may be TRBD1 or TRBD2 (5 bases each). The material sequenced was peripheral blood, taken 28 days after the second AZD1222 dose. The CDR3 bases are TGTGCCAGCAGTCACGGGGCGGGTACCGGGGAGCTGTTTTTT. This translates into CASSHGAGTGELFF.